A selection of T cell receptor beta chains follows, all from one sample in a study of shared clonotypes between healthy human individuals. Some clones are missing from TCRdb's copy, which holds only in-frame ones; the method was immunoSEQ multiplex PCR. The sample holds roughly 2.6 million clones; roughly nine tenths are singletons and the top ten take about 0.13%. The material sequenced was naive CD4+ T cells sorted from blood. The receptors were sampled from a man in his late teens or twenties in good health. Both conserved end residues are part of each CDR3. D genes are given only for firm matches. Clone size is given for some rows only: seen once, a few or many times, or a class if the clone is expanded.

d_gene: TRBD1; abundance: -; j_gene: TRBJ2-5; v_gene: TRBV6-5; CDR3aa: CASSYTGTGKETQYF; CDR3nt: TGTGCCAGCAGTTACACAGGGACAGGGAAAGAGACCCAGTACTTC
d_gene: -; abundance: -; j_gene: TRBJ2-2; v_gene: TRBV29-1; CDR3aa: CSVEAPYANTGELFF; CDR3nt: TGCAGCGTTGAAGCCCCATACGCGAACACCGGGGAGCTGTTTTTT
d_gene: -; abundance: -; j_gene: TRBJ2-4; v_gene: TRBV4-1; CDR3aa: CASSQPWGKNIQYF; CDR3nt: TGCGCCAGCAGCCAACCCTGGGGGAAAAACATTCAGTACTTC
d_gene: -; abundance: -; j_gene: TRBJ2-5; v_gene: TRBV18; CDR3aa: CASSPDKQETQYF; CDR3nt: TGTGCCAGCTCACCAGACAAGCAAGAGACCCAGTACTTC
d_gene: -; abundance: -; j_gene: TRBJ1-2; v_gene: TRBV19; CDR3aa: CASSIPGKANYGYTF; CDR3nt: TGTGCCAGTAGTATCCCAGGGAAGGCTAACTATGGCTACACCTTC
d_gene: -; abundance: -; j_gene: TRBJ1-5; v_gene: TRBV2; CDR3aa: CASSDNQPQHF; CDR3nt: TGTGCCAGCAGTGATAATCAGCCCCAGCATTTT
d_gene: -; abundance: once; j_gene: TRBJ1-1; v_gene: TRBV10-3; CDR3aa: CAISEYSVGMNTEAFF; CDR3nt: TGTGCCATCAGTGAGTATTCGGTGGGGATGAACACTGAAGCTTTCTTT
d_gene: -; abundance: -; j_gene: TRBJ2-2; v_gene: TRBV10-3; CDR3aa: CATTGSLDTGELFF; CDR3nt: TGTGCCACCACAGGGTCCTTAGACACCGGGGAGCTGTTTTTT
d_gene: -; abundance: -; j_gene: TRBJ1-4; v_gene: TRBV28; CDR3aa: CASSPPYEKLFF; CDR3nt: TGTGCCAGCAGTCCCCCGTATGAAAAACTGTTTTTT
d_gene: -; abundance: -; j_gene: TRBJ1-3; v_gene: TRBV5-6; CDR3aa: CASSPTTVLSGNTIYF; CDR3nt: TGTGCCAGCAGCCCTACAACGGTTCTCTCTGGAAACACCATATATTTT
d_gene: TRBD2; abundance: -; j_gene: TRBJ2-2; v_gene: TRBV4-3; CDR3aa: CASSQEKTGAGTSGRAGELFF; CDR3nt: TGCGCCAGCAGCCAAGAAAAAACAGGGGCTGGGACTAGCGGGAGGGCCGGGGAGCTGTTTTTT
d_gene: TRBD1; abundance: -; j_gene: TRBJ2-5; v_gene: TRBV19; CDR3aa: CASRHPGQEPETQYF; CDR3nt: TGTGCCAGTAGGCATCCGGGACAGGAACCAGAGACCCAGTACTTC
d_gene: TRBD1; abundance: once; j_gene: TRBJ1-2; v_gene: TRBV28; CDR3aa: CASSSTLTGLNGYTF; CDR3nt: TGTGCCAGCAGTTCAACTCTGACAGGGTTGAATGGCTACACCTTC
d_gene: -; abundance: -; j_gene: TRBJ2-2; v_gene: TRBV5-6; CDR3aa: CASSLSTTWANTGELFF; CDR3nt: TGTGCCAGCAGCTTGTCCACGACTTGGGCGAACACCGGGGAGCTGTTTTTT
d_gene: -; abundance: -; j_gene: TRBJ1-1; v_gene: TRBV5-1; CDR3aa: CASSLWGSFGTEAFF; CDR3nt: TGCGCCAGCAGCTTGTGGGGTAGCTTTGGGACTGAAGCTTTCTTT
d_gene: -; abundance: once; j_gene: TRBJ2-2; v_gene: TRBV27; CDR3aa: CASSLEGLPTGELFF; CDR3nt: TGTGCCAGCAGTTTAGAAGGGCTGCCCACCGGGGAGCTGTTTTTT
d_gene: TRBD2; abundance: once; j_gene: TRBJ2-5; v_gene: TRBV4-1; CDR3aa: CASSLGSAAGDVETQYF; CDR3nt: TGCGCCAGCAGCCTAGGATCGGCGGCGGGGGATGTGGAGACCCAGTACTTC
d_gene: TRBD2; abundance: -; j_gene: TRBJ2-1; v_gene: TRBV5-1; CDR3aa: CASSLVPRGGIVNEQFF; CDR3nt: TGCGCCAGCAGCTTGGTCCCGCGGGGGGGCATCGTCAATGAGCAGTTCTTC
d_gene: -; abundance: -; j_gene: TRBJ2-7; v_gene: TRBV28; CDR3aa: CASSPQAVYEQYF; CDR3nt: TGTGCCAGCAGTCCCCAGGCAGTCTACGAGCAGTACTTC
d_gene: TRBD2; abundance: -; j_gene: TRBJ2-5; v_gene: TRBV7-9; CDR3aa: CASGTSVQETQYF; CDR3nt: TGTGCCAGCGGAACTAGCGTCCAAGAGACCCAGTACTTC
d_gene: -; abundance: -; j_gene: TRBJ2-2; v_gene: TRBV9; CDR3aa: CASSVTPDGTGELFF; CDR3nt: TGTGCCAGCAGCGTTACCCCGGACGGCACCGGGGAGCTGTTTTTT
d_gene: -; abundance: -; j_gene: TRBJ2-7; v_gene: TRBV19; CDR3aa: CASSLQRAAYEQYF; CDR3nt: TGTGCCAGTAGTCTTCAGCGGGCCGCCTACGAGCAGTACTTC
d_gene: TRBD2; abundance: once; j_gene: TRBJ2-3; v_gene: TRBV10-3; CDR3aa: CAISELAGGTDTQYF; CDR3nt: TGTGCCATCAGTGAACTAGCGGGGGGCACAGATACGCAGTATTTT
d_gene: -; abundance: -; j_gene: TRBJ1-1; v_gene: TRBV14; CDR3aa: CASSHSRASTEAFF; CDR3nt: TGTGCCAGCAGCCATTCCCGAGCCAGCACTGAAGCTTTCTTT
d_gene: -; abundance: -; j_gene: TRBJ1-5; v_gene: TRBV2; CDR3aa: CACDRVQNQPQHF; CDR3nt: TGTGCCTGTGACCGGGTCCAAAATCAGCCCCAGCATTTT
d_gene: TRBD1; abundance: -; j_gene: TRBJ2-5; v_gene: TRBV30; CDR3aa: CAWRRGGAQTQYF; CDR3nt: TGTGCCTGGAGAAGAGGGGGCGCCCAGACCCAGTACTTC
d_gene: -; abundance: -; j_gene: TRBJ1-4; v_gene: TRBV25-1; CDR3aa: CASSELGGDVGKLFF; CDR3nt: TGTGCCAGCAGTGAATTGGGGGGGGACGTCGGAAAACTGTTTTTT
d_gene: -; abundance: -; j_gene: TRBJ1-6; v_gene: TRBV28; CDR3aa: CASSSQEGRDSPLHF; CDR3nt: TGTGCCAGCAGTTCTCAAGAGGGTAGAGATTCACCCCTCCACTTT